This record looks at one T cell receptor beta chain sequence and its context. Primers used in a second PCR of roughly 6 to 11 cycles were a sample-barcoded 5' primer and a J-beta primer mix. TCRdb itself ran the 5' RACE reads through MiXCR, one entry per CDR3 protein. The sample yields roughly 1,800,000 distinct CDR3 sequences, roughly 49% seen once. J was trimmed by 3 bases and V by 5 bases; bases with no gene match: 12. CDR1 is SEHNR, CDR2 FQNEAQ, per germline (reference sequence). The CDR3 extends over 18 amino acids. This sample stems from a study of blood T cells in healthy people across ages. The chain uses TRBV7-9 and TRBJ2-1, with 11 bases fitting TRBD1. The source of this sequence is a middle-aged woman in good health. The sequencing input was blood. This CDR3 is CASSPISPGTGGYNEQFF. DNA for the CDR3: TGTGCCAGCAGCCCGATTTCCCCCGGGACAGGGGGCTACAATGAGCAGTTCTTC.